The following is a TCR beta chain sequence with its context. Antigen unknown. Donors were systemically healthy Caucasian individuals from Russia aged 6 to 90 years. A sample-barcoded 5' primer and a J-beta primer mix were used in a second PCR of roughly 7 to 11 cycles. TCRdb reanalysed the 5' RACE reads using MiXCR and keeps one entry per CDR3 protein. In the table there are 1.4 million to 1.5 million distinct CDR3 sequences, around two fifths of which are singletons. This sample was included in a study of blood T cells in healthy people across ages. Study-wide findings and caveats: TCR beta diversity was tightly associated with the proportion of naive T cells. Estimated diversity that came from one million T cells was considered an underestimate. Aged donors had fewer naive CD4+ cells and lower diversity than long-lived donors.

Per germline, CDR1 MGHRA and CDR2 YSYEKL. The CDR3 has 16 residues. The ends were cut back, 4 bases at V and 0 bases at J, with 13 bases in the middle. The receptor was isolated from a woman younger than 30 in good health. Source material: blood. The chain joins TRBV4-1 to TRBJ2-1; weak D call: TRBD2 (5 bases). Here the CDR3 reads CASSPKDWSSYNEQFF. DNA of the CDR3: TGCGCCAGCAGCCCCAAGGACTGGAGCTCCTACAATGAGCAGTTCTTC.